The 5 T cell receptor beta chains listed next were all sequenced from one sample in a study of T cells in Graves' hyperthyroidism and ophthalmopathy. The investigators amplified TCR beta CDR3 regions from RNA transcripts. When the TCR CDR3 underwent first-round RT-PCR, the HTBI primer set was used. TCRdb reprocessed the multiplex PCR reads with MiXCR, giving one entry per CDR3 protein. The sample gives 610,000 or so distinct CDR3 sequences, roughly 46% of which show up once; about 8% is in the top ten. The sample comprised peripheral blood or thyroid tissue (not recorded which). These receptor sequences come from a woman under 30 with Graves' hyperthyroidism.

The genes are TRBV29-1 and TRBJ2-7, with D possibly being TRBD2 (6 bases). V was trimmed by 4 bases and J by 1 base, leaving 14 bases between them. The CDR3 is 14 residues long. CDR1 is SQVTM and CDR2 is ANQGSEA in the germline V gene. Written as DNA, the CDR3 is TGCAGCGTTGTTCTGGGACTTGCGTCCTACGAGCAGTACTTC. It is translated as CSVVLGLASYEQYF.

This clonotype was observed many times. The genes are TRBV5-1 and TRBJ1-4; D is undetermined. From germline, CDR1 is SGHRS and CDR2 YFSETQ. V lost 0 bases, J lost 5 bases, and 11 bases lay in between. The CDR3 is 15 residues long. This CDR3 reads CASSLDRNQNEKLFF. CDR3 in DNA: TGCGCCAGCAGCTTGGACCGTAATCAAAATGAAAAACTGTTTTTT.

This clonotype was counted many times. The rearrangement uses TRBV7-6 and TRBJ2-5; 8 bases match TRBD2. Trimming cost V 5 bases and J 7 bases; bases outside gene matches: 15. The CDR3 contains 16 residues. Germline CDR1 SGHVS, CDR2 FNYEAQ. The CDR3 nucleotides read TGTGCCAGCAGCGATGATGTACGGGAGGGCCGTGTGACCCAGTACTTC. Protein: CASSDDVREGRVTQYF.

The chain has TRBV29-1 and TRBJ2-3; D is ambiguous. With 5 bases removed from V and 0 bases from J, the gap between germline ends came to 18 bases. The CDR3 has 16 amino acids. The germline V gene encodes CDR1 SQVTM and CDR2 ANQGSEA. CDR3 bases: TGCAGCGTTAGAAGGTTCCCAGTTCCTAGCACAGATACGCAGTATTTT. It is translated as CSVRRFPVPSTDTQYF.

This chain joins TRBV29-1 and TRBJ2-7; D is ambiguous. The V gene's germline CDR1 is SQVTM and CDR2 ANQGSEA. The CDR3 covers 12 residues. Between the trimmed V and J ends, which lost 3 bases and 7 bases, there was a span of 13 bases. CDR3 amino acids: CSVDTIVDEQYF. In DNA, the CDR3 is TGCAGCGTTGATACTATAGTCGATGAGCAGTACTTC.